The present T cell receptor beta chain was sequenced within a study of T cells in Graves' hyperthyroidism and ophthalmopathy. This clonotype is a singleton in its sample. Its antigen is currently unknown. Newly diagnosed hyperthyroidism, duration under 2 months, in patients aged 18 to 65. Any patient presenting with uncontrolled infection, other autoimmune disease, pregnancy or lactation was left out. RNA transcripts yielded amplified TCR beta CDR3 regions. An initial round of RT-PCR targeting the TCR CDR3 relied on the HTBI primer set. TCRdb reprocessed the multiplex PCR reads with MiXCR, giving one entry per CDR3 protein. The table lists a few hundred thousand distinct CDR3 sequences, about 45% of them singletons, with around 8% in the top ten. The CDR3 spans 12 residues. V lost 0 bases to trimming and J lost 4 bases, with 5 bases between them. Germline-derived CDR1 and CDR2 are DFQATT and SNEGSKA (reference sequence).

Findings and caveats of the study: Most clonotypes that expanded in the thyroid above 0.001 also showed up in blood.

This receptor was obtained from a woman younger than 30 with Graves' hyperthyroidism. Sequencing input: peripheral blood or thyroid tissue (not recorded which). The rearrangement joins TRBV20-1 to TRBJ2-3; D unclear. CDR3 DNA sequence: TGCAGTGCTAGAGAAAGGGCAGATACGCAGTATTTT. Residues: CSARERADTQYF.